This T cell receptor beta chain is drawn from a study of T-cell memory formation after mild COVID-19. As for the study in general: Clusters were largely donor specific. Study-level points and caveats: Contracting clones from day 15 to 85 showed balanced CD4/CD8; later expanders favored CD4+.

This CDR3 region has 15 residues. After removal of 3 bases from V and 3 bases from J, the junction contained 6 bases not matched to a gene. The V gene's germline CDR1 is SGHTA and CDR2 FQGNSA. This clonotype was seen more than once but under ten times. The antigen remains undetermined. One entry per CDR3 protein results from TCRdb running MiXCR on the 5' RACE reads. The sample includes about 320,000 distinct CDR3 sequences, approximately 15% of them seen just once. The V gene is TRBV7-2, the J gene TRBJ2-7, with TRBD2 matching over 9 bases. This receptor was identified in a man aged 18 to 30 who had mild COVID-19 (a few samples of this study predate the infection). Cell type and time point are not known. Sequenced sample: PBMCs or a T cell subset sorted from them (not recorded which). CDR3 loop: CASSFWRGGLYEQYF. In DNA, the CDR3 is TGTGCCAGCAGCTTCTGGCGGGGGGGGCTCTACGAGCAGTACTTC.